The 10 T cell receptor beta chains below all came from one sample that was sequenced in a study of T cells in localized non-small cell lung cancer. Repertoires were generated with immunoSEQ multiplex PCR, while TCRdb's copy carries only in-frame clones and drops some. This table has about 39,000 clones, roughly three quarters appearing once. The sequenced sample was PBMCs, obtained before any cancer treatment. The receptors originated from a woman between 40 and 69 years old with stage II squamous cell lung carcinoma.

The J gene is TRBJ2-5, the V gene TRBV28, with a weak D call TRBD2 (5 bases). Germline CDR1 reads MDHEN; CDR2 reads SYDVKM. There are 13 residues in the CDR3. Deletions cut 6 bases from V and 2 bases from J, with 10 bases between. The CDR3 coding sequence is TGTGCCAGCAGGCTTCGGGGTCAAGAGACCCAGTACTTC. Translated: CASRLRGQETQYF.

This clone was seen more than once but under ten times. CDR3 coding DNA: TGTGCCAGCAGCTTCCGGGACGCCTCCACCGGGGAGCTGTTTTTT. Translation gives CASSFRDASTGELFF. The V and J genes are TRBV5-6 and TRBJ2-2; D may correspond to TRBD1 or TRBD2 (5 bases each). V shed 2 bases and J shed 4 bases, with 12 bases lying between them. The CDR3 is made up of 15 amino acids. Germline V gene data show CDR1 as SGHDT and CDR2 as YYEEEE.

The CDR3 spells CASSGGTSGEETQYF. The CDR3 coding sequence is TGTGCCAGCAGCGGGGGGACTAGCGGGGAAGAGACCCAGTACTTC. The chain combines TRBV7-8 with TRBJ2-5; 13 bases align to TRBD2. V shed 5 bases and J 3 bases; nucleotides not matched to a gene: 3. The germline gives CDR1 SGHVS, CDR2 FQNEAQ. This CDR3 spans 15 amino acids.

V and J are TRBV5-1 and TRBJ2-1; possibly TRBD1 for D (5 bases). CDR1 and CDR2 (germline): SGHRS, YFSETQ. V was pared by 2 bases and J by 9 bases, with 18 bases between. The CDR3 has 15 residues. The CDR3 DNA follows: TGCGCCAGCAGCTTCGACCTTCAGGGATCGGGTGAGCAGTTCTTC. Translated, it gives CASSFDLQGSGEQFF.

The chain links TRBV28 to TRBJ1-1, with D perhaps matching TRBD1 (5 bases). Germline lookup yields CDR1 MDHEN and CDR2 SYDVKM. V was trimmed by 5 bases and J by 1 base, leaving 8 bases between them. The CDR3 is 13 amino acids. The CDR3 is CASSLGANTEAFF. The DNA for the CDR3 is TGTGCCAGCAGTCTCGGGGCGAACACTGAAGCTTTCTTT.

This chain joins TRBV5-6 and TRBJ1-1; D unclear. Trimming pared 2 bases from V and 11 bases from J, leaving 16 bases between. This CDR3 comprises 13 residues. The germline V gene encodes CDR1 SGHDT and CDR2 YYEEEE. In nucleotides, the CDR3 is TGTGCCAGCAGCTTCTCGGAAAAAAGCGGGGCTTTCTTT. Its protein is CASSFSEKSGAFF.

This clone was seen a handful of times. J is TRBJ2-2 and V is TRBV18; D might be TRBD1 (7 bases). CDR1 and CDR2 (germline): KGHSH, LQKENI. This CDR3 contains 16 residues. Trimming took 3 bases from V and 7 from J, leaving 18 bases between them. This CDR3 is CASSPQGGEKSGELFF. The CDR3 region has the DNA TGTGCCAGCTCACCGCAGGGGGGAGAAAAAAGCGGGGAGCTGTTTTTT.

This sequence joins TRBV9 and TRBJ2-1, with TRBD2 identical over 7 bases. Germline-derived CDR1 and CDR2 are SGDLS and YYNGEE. The CDR3 covers 13 residues. After removal of 3 bases from V and 8 bases from J, the junction contained 5 bases not matched to a gene. Written as DNA, the CDR3 is TGTGCCAGCAGCGAGGGGACTACCCATGAGCAGTTCTTC. Translated: CASSEGTTHEQFF.

This chain uses TRBV7-9 with TRBJ1-6; 7 bases match TRBD1. The CDR3 sequence is 15 residues long. The germline CDR1 and CDR2 sequences are SEHNR and FQNEAQ (reference sequence). V gave up 4 bases and J gave up 7 bases; unmatched junction bases: 7. CDR3 region: CASSSRQGMNSPLHF. As DNA, the CDR3 is TGTGCCAGCAGCTCGCGACAGGGAATGAATTCACCCCTCCACTTT.

This clone was observed a handful of times. V is TRBV5-1 and J is TRBJ2-5; tentatively, D is TRBD2 (6 bases). CDR3 size: 15 residues. V was clipped by 3 bases and J by 3 bases, with 15 bases between them. Germline-derived CDR1 and CDR2 are SGHRS and YFSETQ. CDR3 in DNA: TGCGCCAGCAGCTCGGCGGGGATTAAAAAAGAGACCCAGTACTTC. It yields the protein CASSSAGIKKETQYF.